The rows below give T cell receptor beta chains drawn from one sample of a study of CD8 T cells in ankylosing spondylitis. TCRdb reprocessed the 5' RACE reads via MiXCR and lists one record per CDR3 protein. The table shows a few hundred thousand distinct CDR3 sequences, with 9.5% to 12% occurring only once. The specimen sequenced was blood, either unsorted or a sorted T cell fraction (not recorded which). These receptor sequences come from a male donor with ankylosing spondylitis or in good health (not recorded which). CDR3s include the opening cysteine and the closing phenylalanine or tryptophan. A D gene is named only where the DNA matches it firmly. A clone size is listed for some rows: how often the clone was seen (once, few, many), or a class if it is expanded.

abundance	d_gene	v_gene	j_gene	CDR3nt	CDR3aa
many	-	TRBV6-5	TRBJ2-2	TGTGCCAGCAGTATACAGGGCACCGGGGAGCTGTTTTTT	CASSIQGTGELFF
many	-	TRBV20-1	TRBJ1-2	TGCAGTGCTGGGTCAGGGAGGTACGGCTACACCTTC	CSAGSGRYGYTF
many	-	TRBV7-9	TRBJ1-1	TGTGCCAGCAGCTTAGTTTTAGGAGACACTGAAGCTTTCTTT	CASSLVLGDTEAFF
many	TRBD1	TRBV27	TRBJ1-2	TGTGCCAGCAGCCCCGCGGGACAGTTTTATGGCTACACCTTC	CASSPAGQFYGYTF
few	-	TRBV20-1	TRBJ2-3	TGCAGTTCGAGGAGCACAGATACGCAGTATTTT	CSSRSTDTQYF
many	TRBD2	TRBV5-1	TRBJ2-7	TGCGCCAGCAGCTTGGGTTGGACTAGCAGCTACGAGCAGTACTTC	CASSLGWTSSYEQYF
-	-	TRBV27	TRBJ2-7	TGTGCCGGGCTTTTGGCCTTATCCTACGAGCAGTACTTC	CAGLLALSYEQYF
-	-	TRBV28	TRBJ2-6	TGTGCCAGCAGTTTTCAGGGGAACCCCTCTGGGGCCAACGTCCTGACTTTC	CASSFQGNPSGANVLTF
many	-	TRBV5-1	TRBJ2-3	TGCGCCAGCAGCTTGGCTAGCGGCACAGATACGCAGTATTTT	CASSLASGTDTQYF
many	TRBD2	TRBV7-2	TRBJ2-1	TGTGCCAGCAGCTTGACTAGCGGGAGGGCCATCAATGAGCAGTTCTTC	CASSLTSGRAINEQFF
many	TRBD2	TRBV20-1	TRBJ2-1	TGCAGTGCTAGAGAGGTCGGGGGGGATGAGCAGTTCTTC	CSAREVGGDEQFF
many	-	TRBV5-1	TRBJ2-1	TGCGCCAGCAGCTTGGCCTTCTCAAAATACAATGAGCAGTTCTTC	CASSLAFSKYNEQFF
-	TRBD2	TRBV28	TRBJ2-3	TGTGCCAGCAGTTTAATAGCGGGAGGGCCGGGAGATACGCAGTATTTT	CASSLIAGGPGDTQYF
many	-	TRBV18	TRBJ1-1	TGTGCCAGCTCTCTTGACAGGTTTGAAGCTTTCTTT	CASSLDRFEAFF
-	TRBD2	TRBV5-1	TRBJ2-1	TGCGCCAGCAGTCCAGGGCTAGCGGGCTCCCCTGAGCAGTTCTTC	CASSPGLAGSPEQFF
many	-	TRBV27	TRBJ1-2	TGTGCCAGCAGTGCCTCCCGGGGCGTCCGGGACTACACCTTC	CASSASRGVRDYTF
many	-	TRBV20-1	TRBJ2-3	TGCAGTGCTCGGAGGCAGGACACGCAGTATTTT	CSARRQDTQYF
-	-	TRBV2	TRBJ1-1	TGTGCCAGCAGTCCCCCCGGCGTAGGGAACACTGAAGCTTTCTTT	CASSPPGVGNTEAFF
-	TRBD2	TRBV14	TRBJ2-1	TGTGCCAGCAGCCAAGGGGGAGGGATCAGTGAGCAGTTCTTC	CASSQGGGISEQFF
many	-	TRBV9	TRBJ2-7	TGTGCCAGCAGCCAAGGGGTGGACGAGCAGTACTTC	CASSQGVDEQYF
many	-	TRBV5-1	TRBJ1-1	TGCGCCAGTTCGTGGGGGGGCACTGAAGCTTTCTTT	CASSWGGTEAFF
many	TRBD2	TRBV7-6	TRBJ2-1	TGTGCCAGCAACCCCCAAAGCGGGGGGTTGCTCTACAATGAGCAGTTCTTC	CASNPQSGGLLYNEQFF
many	-	TRBV6-5	TRBJ1-2	TGTGCCAGCAGTTCCCGTCGGGGTCTTAACTATGGCTACACCTTC	CASSSRRGLNYGYTF
many	-	TRBV10-3	TRBJ2-7	TGTGCCACCGGGACAAGTTCCTACGAGCAGTACTTC	CATGTSSYEQYF
many	TRBD2	TRBV5-1	TRBJ2-3	TGCGCCAGCAGCTTGGCCGCTAGCGGAAACACAGATACGCAGTATTTT	CASSLAASGNTDTQYF
many	-	TRBV5-1	TRBJ2-7	TGCGCCAGCAGCCGTGTCCCACAGGAGCCCTACGAGCAGTACTTC	CASSRVPQEPYEQYF
many	-	TRBV24-1	TRBJ2-1	TGTGCCACCAGTGATCCACGGGCAGGCCGGAAGAGGACCTACAATGAGCAGTTCTTC	CATSDPRAGRKRTYNEQFF
many	TRBD2	TRBV5-1	TRBJ2-1	TGCGCCAGCAGTCCTGTAGCGGGAGAGGTTGATGAGCAGTTCTTC	CASSPVAGEVDEQFF
many	-	TRBV12-3/TRBV12-4	TRBJ2-3	TGTGCCAGCAGCCAGCGCAGAAATACGCAGTATTTT	CASSQRRNTQYF
-	TRBD2	TRBV18	TRBJ2-1	TGTGCCAGCTCACCACTGCGGGGGTACAATGAGCAGTTCTTC	CASSPLRGYNEQFF
few	-	TRBV7-3	TRBJ2-4	TGTGCCAGCAGTCAGGGGTCCGGTCAAATTCAGTACTTC	CASSQGSGQIQYF
many	TRBD2	TRBV20-1	TRBJ2-3	TGCAGTGCTATGGAACTAGCGGGGGGGCCCGATACGCAGTATTTT	CSAMELAGGPDTQYF
-	-	TRBV18	TRBJ2-2	TGTGCCAGCTCACCAAGGACAGCCGTGAACACCGGGGAGCTGTTTTTT	CASSPRTAVNTGELFF
many	TRBD2	TRBV15	TRBJ2-1	TGTGCCACCAGTCTTAGCGGGGGGGCCTTCAATGAGCAGTTCTTC	CATSLSGGAFNEQFF
many	TRBD1	TRBV12-3/TRBV12-4	TRBJ1-4	TGTGCCAGCAGCACGGGACAAAGGGGGCTTAATGAAAAACTGTTTTTT	CASSTGQRGLNEKLFF
many	TRBD1	TRBV12-3/TRBV12-4	TRBJ1-1	TGTGCCAGCAGTCCAAGACAGGGGGGAGACACTGAAGCTTTCTTT	CASSPRQGGDTEAFF
many	-	TRBV24-1	TRBJ2-1	TGTGCCACCAGTGAAGGGCATTACAATGAGCAGTTCTTC	CATSEGHYNEQFF
many	TRBD1	TRBV3-1	TRBJ2-7	TGTGCCAGCAGCCTTTGGACAGGGAGCTACGAGCAGTACTTC	CASSLWTGSYEQYF
-	-	TRBV9	TRBJ2-5	TGTGCCAGCAGCGTAGGGGTTTTAGGAGGGCAAGAGACCCAGTACTTC	CASSVGVLGGQETQYF
many	-	TRBV7-3	TRBJ2-1	TGTGCCAGCAGCTTAAGTACAGGAAATGAGCAGTTCTTC	CASSLSTGNEQFF
-	-	TRBV14	TRBJ2-1	TGTGCCAGCAGCCTCCGGGCAGATCCCTACAATGAGCAGTTCTTC	CASSLRADPYNEQFF